This T cell receptor (beta chain) stems from a study of persistence of HIV-infected CD4 T cells. For the study at large: Donors had been on suppressive ART for a median of roughly 8 years. General study results and limits: TCRbeta richness was lower in CMV- and Gag-responding cells than in anti-CD3/anti-CD28-responding cells.

Points on this clone: Its specificity is unknown. Other DNA sequences in this sample translate to the same CDR3.

Sequencing used immunoSEQ version 4 in survey mode. Profiled with immunoSEQ multiplex PCR; TCRdb holds only in-frame clones, not every one. The repertoire holds about 43,000 clones, with about 89% as singletons. Trimming shortened V by 0 bases and J by 2 bases, and 12 bases separated the two germline ends. The CDR3 sequence is 15 residues long. Germline lookup yields CDR1 SGHRS and CDR2 YFSETQ. Cells were stimulated nonspecifically with anti-CD3/anti-CD28 magnetic beads. Sorting selected CD4+ T cells upregulating both CD40 ligand and CD69. PBMCs were depleted of CD8+ T cells before stimulation. The receptor's source is an adult man with HIV who was CMV-seropositive. The input for sequencing was CD4+ T cells sorted from PBMCs after roughly 18-hour stimulation, taken from a patient who received antiretroviral therapy. V and J are TRBV5-1 and TRBJ2-7, with D perhaps TRBD1 or TRBD2 (5 bases each). Here the CDR3 reads CASSLEGGGAYEQYF. Written as DNA, the CDR3 is TGCGCCAGCAGCTTGGAGGGTGGGGGTGCCTACGAGCAGTACTTC.